This TCR beta chain originates from a study of blood T cell repertoires in COVID-19 (TCRdb year 2020). Describing the broader study: Samples from collaborators originated in the United States, Italy and Spain and spanned both the acute and convalescent phases of COVID-19. The prospective study material was composed of cDNA or gDNA derived from T cells, B-cell-depleted T cells, or PBMCs. A freely available public database, intended as a resource for researchers studying the immune response to SARS-CoV-2, is where the repertoires were released. A de-identified subject ID, COVID-19 status, age in years and sex were almost always included in the sample metadata. Samples were obtained from the ongoing ImmuneRACE study (first 160 participants) and from 1,254 subjects provided by 6 global collaborators. Where available, HLA class I and class II types were obtained from metadata supplied by the sample provider rather than from assay-based typing. Subjects who had been exposed to COVID-19, were actively infected with it, or had recovered from it provided the deeply sampled blood TCRbeta repertoires that made up the dataset. General findings and caveats noted by the study authors: The amount of clinical and demographic metadata varied by source and participant and was provided uncurated.

Whole blood was collected in K2EDTA tubes by collaborating institutions according to the institutions' own protocols. For TCRbeta analysis, collaborator samples were shipped as frozen whole blood, as isolated PBMCs, or as DNA extracted from either sample type. From the cysteine up to the phenylalanine, the CDR3 has a length of 12 residues. The only DNA kept is the CDR3, 36 bases in frame from the first base. Compared with germline, V lacks 7 bases and J lacks 7 bases; bases without a gene match: 7. CDR1 and CDR2, looked up from the germline V gene, are MNHEY and SVGAGI. TCRbeta CDR3 regions were amplified from genomic DNA by means of the immunoSEQ Assay, a bias-controlled multiplex PCR. The paper's processing steps were these. Within the assay, amplification of reference gene primers was used to estimate how many nucleated cells each sample contained. Sequence reads were collapsed and filtered to measure the absolute abundance of every unique TCRbeta CDR3 rearrangement. For each sample, productive Simpson clonality was calculated by taking the square root of Simpson's diversity index across productive rearrangements. This is the immuneACCESS table as TCRdb keeps it, with only in-frame sequences that have V and J called. A part of the clones is gone; compared with another copy, unresolved V genes explain less than half, and the rest is unexplained. That table is the source of V, J and clone size, and D and trimming were worked out from the DNA. This sample gives roughly 150,000 clones in total; about 81% of them show up just once. Approximately 11% of the sample lies in the top ten.

Of note for this clone: No antigen is known for it. Nothing much larger sits one base from this clone, and base qualities are not available.

The chain employs TRBV6-5 and TRBJ2-7; TRBD2 lines up with 7 middle nucleotides. Sample: peripheral blood. This clonotype was obtained from a human donor in a cohort sampled during active COVID-19. The nucleotide sequence is TGTGCCAGCAAGCTAGTGGGGGGGGAGCAGTACTTC. Its protein reads: CASKLVGGEQYF.